This TCR beta chain derives from a study of T cell responses to AZD1222 COVID-19 vaccine. Turning to this clone: Its antigen remains unidentified.

This CDR3 is 14 amino acids long. The germline V gene encodes CDR1 SGHTA and CDR2 FQGNSA. The V and J ends lost 2 bases and 3 bases respectively, with 10 bases between them. Generated by immunoSEQ multiplex PCR, the TCRdb table keeps only in-frame clones and is missing some. Among 100,000 or so clones listed, 80% to 90% were seen once. Whole-study results and caveats: Researchers took repertoire samples only after the peak T cell response had come. Donors were mostly white British, more females; clonal diversity possibly underestimated.

The starting material was peripheral blood, obtained on day 0 of AZD1222 vaccination. The receptor's source is an adult in good health. This chain connects TRBV7-2 to TRBJ2-5, with unresolved D. The CDR3: CASSLTAVKETQYF. The CDR3 DNA reads TGTGCCAGCAGCTTAACGGCGGTAAAAGAGACCCAGTACTTC.